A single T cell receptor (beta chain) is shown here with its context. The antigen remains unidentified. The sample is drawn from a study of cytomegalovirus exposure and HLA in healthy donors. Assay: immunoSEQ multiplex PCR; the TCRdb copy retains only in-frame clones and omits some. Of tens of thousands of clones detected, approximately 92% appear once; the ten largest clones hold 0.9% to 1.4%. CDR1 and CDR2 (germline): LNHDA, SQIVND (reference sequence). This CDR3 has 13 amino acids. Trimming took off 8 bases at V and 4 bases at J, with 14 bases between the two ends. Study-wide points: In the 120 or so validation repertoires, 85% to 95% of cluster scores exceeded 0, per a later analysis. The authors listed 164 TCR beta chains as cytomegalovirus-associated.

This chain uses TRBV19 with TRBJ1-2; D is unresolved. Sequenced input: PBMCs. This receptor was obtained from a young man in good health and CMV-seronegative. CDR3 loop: CASGPGSSYGYTF. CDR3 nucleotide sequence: TGTGCCAGTGGCCCCGGGTCCAGCTATGGCTACACCTTC. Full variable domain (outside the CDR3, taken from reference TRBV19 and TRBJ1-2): DGGITQSPKYLFRKEGQNVTLSCEQNLNHDAMYWYRQDPGQGLRLIYYSQIVNDFQKGDIAEGYSVSREKKESFPLTVTSAQKNPTAFYLCASGPGSSYGYTFGSGTRLTVV.